These 9 T cell receptor beta chains were all obtained from the same sample, sequenced in a study of pediatric ulcerative colitis. TCRdb's copy holds only in-frame clones and misses some; the assay was immunoSEQ multiplex PCR. Of about 17,000 clones in the sample, roughly 74% are singletons; the top ten hold around 3.6%. One to two pinch biopsies were taken from the rectum during colonoscopy. Sequenced input: gut tissue. The receptors come from a girl aged 10-17 years with moderate ulcerative colitis.

The genes are TRBV15 and TRBJ1-4; TRBD1 matches 10 bases. CDR3 length: 16 residues. Trimming cost V 2 bases and J 7 bases; bases outside gene matches: 7. CDR1 LNHNV and CDR2 YYDKDF come from the germline V gene (reference sequence). The CDR3 DNA reads TGTGCCACCAGCAGACGACAGGGGGCTGGGGGTGAAAAACTGTTTTTT. Protein sequence: CATSRRQGAGGEKLFF.

The chain links TRBV5-1 to TRBJ1-1; 9 nucleotides match TRBD1. From germline, CDR1 is SGHRS and CDR2 YFSETQ. This CDR3 spans 14 amino acids. With 3 bases clipped from V and 6 bases from J, the junction kept 6 bases outside the gene matches. The DNA for the CDR3 is TGCGCCAGCAGCTCGGGACAGGGAGTCCCTGAAGCTTTCTTT. Its translation is CASSSGQGVPEAFF. The entire variable domain, with the rest obtained from reference TRBV5-1 and TRBJ1-1, is as follows: KAGVTQTPRYLIKTRGQQVTLSCSPISGHRSVSWYQQTPGQGLQFLFEYFSETQRNKGNFPGRFSGRQFSNSRSEMNVSTLELGDSALYLCASSSGQGVPEAFFGQGTRLTVV.

Here the CDR3 reads CASSPRQGNTEAFF. CDR3 in DNA: TGTGCCAGCAGCCCCCGACAGGGAAACACTGAAGCTTTCTTT. The chain recombines TRBV5-5 with TRBJ1-1; 7 bases line up with TRBD1. The V gene end was trimmed by 4 bases and the J gene end by 2 bases; junction bases not matched to a gene: 5. CDR3 length: 14 residues. Germline V gene lookup returns CDR1 SGHKS and CDR2 YYEKEE (reference sequence).

The rearrangement links TRBV21-1 to TRBJ2-4; the table's D call TRBD2 went unverified against the DNA. TRBV21-1 is a listed pseudogene. CDR3 length: 13 residues. The CDR3 DNA sequence: TGTGCCAGCAGCAAAAGAGGGCCAGCATACCAGTACTTC. Translated, it gives CASSKRGPAYQYF.

The chain recombines TRBV6-1 with TRBJ2-4; TRBD1 might be the D (6 bases). This CDR3 is built from 15 residues. The germline gives CDR1 MNHNS, CDR2 SASEGT. V lost 7 bases to trimming and J lost 1 base, with 14 bases between them. CDR3 sequence reads: CASMVGGMAKNIQYF. The CDR3 DNA follows: TGTGCCAGCATGGTAGGGGGAATGGCCAAAAACATTCAGTACTTC.

Only a few counts were recorded for this clone. The V and J genes are TRBV19 and TRBJ1-5; perhaps TRBD1 as D (6 bases). V was shortened by 3 bases and J by 13 bases, with 16 bases between the two germline ends. Germline V gives CDR1 LNHDA, CDR2 SQIVND (reference sequence). CDR3 length equals 13 residues. The chain's CDR3 is CASSIGDTLSQHF. As DNA, the CDR3 is TGTGCCAGTAGTATTGGGGACACCTTATCTCAGCATTTT.

The chain employs TRBV9 and TRBJ1-2, with D perhaps matching TRBD1 (6 bases). Germline lookup yields CDR1 SGDLS and CDR2 YYNGEE. V was pared by 4 bases and J by 5 bases, with 12 bases between. This CDR3 is 13 amino acids long. The CDR3 DNA reads TGTGCCAGCAGCCCCCACAGGGAATATGGCTACACCTTC. Protein: CASSPHREYGYTF.

J is TRBJ2-7 and V is TRBV6-6; D is unclear. V shed 2 bases and J shed 5 bases, with 7 bases lying between them. Germline V lookup: CDR1 MNHNY, CDR2 SVGAGI (reference sequence). This CDR3 spans 12 amino acids. As DNA, the CDR3 is TGTGCCAGCAGTTACGGATGGGACGAGCAGTACTTC. This encodes CASSYGWDEQYF.

This chain uses TRBV7-9 with TRBJ2-1, with TRBD2 identical over 8 bases. CDR1 and CDR2 (germline): SEHNR, FQNEAQ (reference sequence). The CDR3 extends over 16 amino acids. Trimming took 7 bases from V and 3 from J; bases not matched to a gene: 11. CDR3 sequence (DNA): TGTGCCAGCACGACTTCACGGGCGGGAGGCTACAATGAGCAGTTCTTC. It is translated as CASTTSRAGGYNEQFF.